What follows are 25 T cell receptor beta chains derived from one specimen sequenced in a study of OX40 agonist ivuxolimab in advanced cancers. Clones were read by immunoSEQ multiplex PCR, and TCRdb kept only the in-frame ones, dropping some. Among 75,000 to 95,000 clones listed, approximately 86% were seen once. The specimen comprised CD4+ or CD8+ T cells sorted from blood, sampled in a trial of the OX40 agonist ivuxolimab. These receptors originate from an adult with an advanced solid tumor such as melanoma, head and neck, liver or kidney cancer.

V and J are TRBV2 and TRBJ2-3, with D hard to call. CDR1 and CDR2 (germline): SNHLY, FYNNEI. The V and J ends lost 2 bases and 1 base respectively, with 7 bases between them. The CDR3 has 14 amino acids. CDR3 region: CASSERWGTDTQYF. The CDR3 DNA reads TGTGCCAGCAGTGAAAGGTGGGGCACAGATACGCAGTATTTT.

The V gene is TRBV6-1, the J gene TRBJ1-4; D remains unclear. The CDR3 runs 12 residues. Looked up from germline, CDR1 is MNHNS and CDR2 is SASEGT. V shed 3 bases and J shed 8 bases, with 7 bases lying between them. The CDR3 DNA is TGTGCCAGCAGTGAGTGGCGCGAAAAACTGTTTTTT. Its translation: CASSEWREKLFF.

This clone came up once. This chain connects TRBV27 to TRBJ2-3, with 10 bases lining up with TRBD2. This CDR3 has 16 amino acids. The germline gives CDR1 MNHEY, CDR2 SMNVEV (reference sequence). Trimming cost V 2 bases and J 3 bases; bases outside gene matches: 5. This CDR3 is CASSLLGTSVTDTQYF. For the CDR3, the DNA is TGTGCCAGCAGTTTACTTGGGACTAGCGTAACAGATACGCAGTATTTT.

This clone occurred once. The chain carries TRBV9 and TRBJ2-2; the match to TRBD2 covers 9 bases. Germline V gene data show CDR1 as SGDLS and CDR2 as YYNGEE. The V gene end was trimmed by 4 bases and the J gene end by 7 bases; junction bases not matched to a gene: 11. This CDR3 has 16 amino acids. The CDR3 spells CASSPAPSGVGGELFF. The CDR3 region has the DNA TGTGCCAGCAGCCCAGCTCCTAGCGGGGTCGGCGGGGAGCTGTTTTTT. The entire variable domain, with the rest obtained from reference TRBV9 and TRBJ2-2, is as follows: DSGVTQTPKHLITATGQRVTLRCSPRSGDLSVYWYQQSLDQGLQFLIQYYNGEERAKGNILERFSAQQFPDLHSELNLSSLELGDSALYFCASSPAPSGVGGELFFGEGSRLTVL.

CDR3 sequence reads: CAAIRGAGGTDTQYF. DNA of the CDR3: TGTGCCGCCATCCGGGGAGCGGGGGGCACAGATACGCAGTATTTT. The chain is built from TRBV2 and TRBJ2-3, with 8 nucleotides matching TRBD2. Trimming cost V 11 bases and J 1 base; bases outside gene matches: 11. Looked up from germline, CDR1 is SNHLY and CDR2 is FYNNEI. This CDR3 has 15 amino acids.

As DNA, the CDR3 is TGTGCCAGCACCCGGCTAAGTTCAGGGGTTTCACCCCTCCACTTT. It codes for CASTRLSSGVSPLHF. The rearrangement links TRBV5-5 to TRBJ1-6; the D gene is possibly TRBD1 (6 bases). This CDR3 region has 15 residues. The V end was cut by 6 bases, the J end by 9 bases, with 19 bases between. Germline values: CDR1 SGHKS, CDR2 YYEKEE (reference sequence).

This clone was picked up one time. The V gene is TRBV18, the J gene TRBJ1-3; D gene ambiguous. The CDR3 consists of 15 residues. Germline values: CDR1 KGHSH, CDR2 LQKENI. V lost 6 bases, J lost 0 bases, and 12 bases lay in between. The CDR3 reads CASSPSQDSGNTIYF. In DNA, the CDR3 is TGTGCCAGCTCGCCAAGCCAAGACTCTGGAAACACCATATATTTT.

The chain links TRBV2 to TRBJ1-6, with TRBD1 matching over 8 bases. Germline V gene data show CDR1 as SNHLY and CDR2 as FYNNEI. The trim removed 6 bases at V and 9 bases at J, leaving 7 bases unmatched. The CDR3 consists of 14 residues. The CDR3 DNA reads TGTGCCAGCAGAGATACAGGGGGAGGTTCACCCCTCCACTTT. Its protein product is CASRDTGGGSPLHF.

The rearrangement joins TRBV30 to TRBJ1-1, with 9 bases fitting TRBD1. There are 12 residues in the CDR3. J lost 11 bases, V lost 2 bases, and 6 bases had no gene match. Germline V gene sequence: CDR1 GTSNPN, CDR2 SVGIG (reference sequence). The CDR3 DNA is TGTGCCTGGAGTAGGGACAGGGTCGTGGCTTTCTTT. Protein product: CAWSRDRVVAFF. Combining the CDR3 with reference TRBV30 and TRBJ1-1 gives the whole variable domain SQTIHQWPATLVQPVGSPLSLECTVEGTSNPNLYWYRQAAGRGLQLLFYSVGIGQISSEVPQNLSASRPQDRQFILSSKKLLLSDSGFYLCAWSRDRVVAFFGQGTRLTVV.

The rearrangement joins TRBV2 to TRBJ2-2; D may match TRBD1 or TRBD2 (6 bases each). CDR3 size: 17 residues. Trimming left V 3 bases short and J 7 bases short, with 21 bases between. Per the germline V gene, CDR1 is SNHLY and CDR2 is FYNNEI. CDR3 DNA: TGTGCCAGCAGTGATGTCGGGCCCTCCGGGGGCCGCGGGGAGCTGTTTTTT. This codes for CASSDVGPSGGRGELFF.

Worth noting for this clone: The same CDR3 is also encoded by other DNA sequences in this sample. This chain connects TRBV5-4 to TRBJ2-3; 10 bases fit TRBD1. Germline V gene lookup returns CDR1 SGHNT and CDR2 YYREEE (reference sequence). J was trimmed by 4 bases and V by 2 bases; bases with no gene match: 1. The CDR3 is made up of 14 amino acids. CDR3 DNA: TGTGCCAGCAGCTTTGGACAGGGGGCAGATACGCAGTATTTT. It codes for CASSFGQGADTQYF.

This sequence joins TRBV2 and TRBJ1-1; D is unclear. V was pared by 5 bases and J by 7 bases, with 11 bases between. Germline V gene data show CDR1 as SNHLY and CDR2 as FYNNEI. The CDR3 loop spans 12 amino acids. Here the CDR3 reads CASSPDGIEAFF. Written as DNA, the CDR3 is TGTGCCAGCAGTCCCGACGGCATTGAAGCTTTCTTT.

The V and J genes are TRBV18 and TRBJ1-1; 9 bases match TRBD1. CDR3 length: 14 amino acids. V lost 3 bases, J lost 6 bases, and 5 bases stayed unmatched. In germline, CDR1 is KGHSH, CDR2 LQKENI. The CDR3 DNA reads TGTGCCAGCTCACCCGGGACAGGGAAAGCTGAAGCTTTCTTT. Its protein is CASSPGTGKAEAFF.

The chain couples TRBV28 to TRBJ1-5; tentative D call: TRBD1 (5 bases). The CDR3 loop spans 15 amino acids. Trimming removed 2 bases from V and 5 bases from J, with 13 bases in between. In germline, CDR1 is MDHEN, CDR2 SYDVKM. The CDR3 spells CASSLIWGGDQPQHF. The CDR3 bases are TGTGCCAGCAGTTTAATCTGGGGGGGAGATCAGCCCCAGCATTTT. Complete variable domain (other parts from reference TRBV28 and TRBJ1-5): DVKVTQSSRYLVKRTGEKVFLECVQDMDHENMFWYRQDPGLGLRLIYFSYDVKMKEKGDIPEGYSVSREKKERFSLILESASTNQTSMYLCASSLIWGGDQPQHFGDGTRLSIL.

As DNA, the CDR3 is TGCGCCAGCAGCCAACCTTGGCGGGAGAACACTGAAGCTTTCTTT. Translated: CASSQPWRENTEAFF. The chain employs TRBV4-1 and TRBJ1-1; D gene ambiguous. CDR3 length equals 15 residues. Germline CDR1 MGHRA, CDR2 YSYEKL. The V and J ends lost 2 bases and 1 base respectively, with 11 bases between them.

The CDR3 protein is CASSPPDRGLDTQYF. For the CDR3, the DNA is TGCGCCAGCAGCCCCCCGGACAGGGGGTTGGATACGCAGTATTTT. The chain carries TRBV5-1 and TRBJ2-3; 10 nucleotides match TRBD1. Per the germline V gene, CDR1 is SGHRS and CDR2 is YFSETQ. V lost 4 bases and J lost 6; bases outside the gene matches: 8. The CDR3 is made up of 15 amino acids.

This rearrangement joins TRBV28 to TRBJ1-1; weak D call: TRBD1 (5 bases). This CDR3 is built from 14 residues. Germline CDR1 MDHEN, CDR2 SYDVKM. Trimming took 6 bases from V and 4 from J, leaving 15 bases between them. The CDR3 loop is CASRGGGVATEAFF. In nucleotides, the CDR3 is TGTGCCAGCAGGGGGGGAGGGGTTGCCACTGAAGCTTTCTTT.

This clone was observed a few times. The chain combines TRBV5-1 with TRBJ1-1, with a weak D call TRBD1 (6 bases). The CDR3 has 14 residues. CDR1 is SGHRS and CDR2 is YFSETQ in the germline V gene. The V and J ends lost 1 base and 4 bases respectively, with 11 bases between them. CDR3 DNA sequence: TGCGCCAGCAGCTTGACAGGGAGGGCCACTGAAGCTTTCTTT. Residues: CASSLTGRATEAFF.

The genes are TRBV10-3 and TRBJ1-2, with D unclear. This CDR3 is 13 amino acids long. Germline CDR1 is ENHRY and CDR2 is SYGVKD. Trimming removed 2 bases at V and 2 bases at J, with 6 bases between. The CDR3 nucleotides are TGTGCCATCAGTGAGACAGAAAACTATGGCTACACCTTC. Protein sequence: CAISETENYGYTF.

The J gene is TRBJ1-5, the V gene TRBV11-2; D unresolved. Trimming took 4 bases from V and 1 from J, leaving 8 bases between them. Germline values: CDR1 SGHAT, CDR2 FQNNGV. The CDR3 covers 14 residues. Here the CDR3 reads CASSSRTSNQPQHF. The CDR3 DNA is TGTGCCAGCAGCTCCCGAACCAGCAATCAGCCCCAGCATTTT.

The chain employs TRBV28 and TRBJ1-1; no clear D gene. The CDR3 totals 15 residues. V was cut by 5 bases and J by 1 base, with 14 bases left in between. CDR1 and CDR2 from the germline V gene are MDHEN and SYDVKM. DNA for the CDR3: TGTGCCAGCAGTCCGGGCCACGCAGGGAACACTGAAGCTTTCTTT. Its protein is CASSPGHAGNTEAFF.

The table lists this clone with a count of one. CDR3 sequence (DNA): TGTGCCAGCAGCCCTAGGGGACAGCCTCCCTCTGGGGCCAACGTCCTGACTTTC. It translates to CASSPRGQPPSGANVLTF. The chain employs TRBV9 and TRBJ2-6; 7 nucleotides line up with TRBD1. Germline CDR1 is SGDLS and CDR2 is YYNGEE. This CDR3 region has 18 residues. The V and J ends lost 4 bases and 0 bases, in that order; junction bases with no gene match: 10.

The rearrangement joins TRBV28 to TRBJ1-2; the match to TRBD1 covers 11 bases. Germline V gene data show CDR1 as MDHEN and CDR2 as SYDVKM. The ends lost 11 bases at V and 2 bases at J; junction bases unmatched: 4. The CDR3 loop spans 13 amino acids. CDR3 nucleotide sequence: TGTGCCCTAGGGGACAGGGGGAACTATGGCTACACCTTC. Protein sequence: CALGDRGNYGYTF.

The chain carries TRBV6-1 and TRBJ1-6, with D hard to call. Trimming pared 1 base from V and 16 bases from J, leaving 14 bases between. The V gene's germline CDR1 is MNHNS and CDR2 SASEGT. The CDR3 is made up of 13 amino acids. This chain's CDR3 is CASSEVFDGFLHF. The CDR3 DNA is TGTGCCAGCAGTGAAGTATTCGACGGTTTTCTCCACTTT.

The chain is built from TRBV6-5 and TRBJ2-2; no reliable D call. Trimming stripped 5 bases from V and 9 bases from J, with 10 bases between. This CDR3 is built from 12 residues. The germline V gene encodes CDR1 MNHEY and CDR2 SVGAGI. DNA for the CDR3: TGTGCCAGCAGTCCACTGGGAAGGGAGCTGTTTTTT. Translating it yields CASSPLGRELFF.